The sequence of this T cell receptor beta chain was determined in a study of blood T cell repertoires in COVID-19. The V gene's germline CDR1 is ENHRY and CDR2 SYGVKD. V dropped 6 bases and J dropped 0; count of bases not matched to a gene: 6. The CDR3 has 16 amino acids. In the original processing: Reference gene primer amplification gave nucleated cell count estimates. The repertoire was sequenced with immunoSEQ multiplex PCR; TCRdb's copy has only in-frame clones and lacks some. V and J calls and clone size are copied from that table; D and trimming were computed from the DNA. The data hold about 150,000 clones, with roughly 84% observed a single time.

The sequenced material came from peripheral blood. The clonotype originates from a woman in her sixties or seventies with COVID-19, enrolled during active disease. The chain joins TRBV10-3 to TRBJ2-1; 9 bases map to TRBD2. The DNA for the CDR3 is TGTGCCATCAGAGGACTAGCGAAGAGCTCCTACAATGAGCAGTTCTTC. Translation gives CAIRGLAKSSYNEQFF.